This T cell receptor (beta chain) was recovered during a study of Graves' ophthalmopathy and Graves' hyperthyroidism. From RNA, the CDR3 regions of TCR beta chains were amplified and sequenced. HTBI-primed first-round RT-PCR preceded second-round multiplex PCR. TCRdb reprocessed the multiplex PCR reads with MiXCR, giving one entry per CDR3 protein. The sample holds nearly 400,000 distinct CDR3 sequences, around 17% seen once. Germline CDR1 LGHNA, CDR2 YSLEER. Unmatched junction bases numbered 12, after V lost 1 base and J lost 5 bases. This CDR3 is 17 amino acids long. This clonotype was seen a few times.

The genes are TRBV4-3 and TRBJ2-7; TRBD1 matches 9 bases. Specimen: peripheral blood. This receptor was identified in a woman younger than 30 with Graves' ophthalmopathy. The CDR3 region has the DNA TGCGCCAGCAGCCAAGGTCTGGTGGGACAGGGAACGGACGAGCAGTACTTC. It translates to CASSQGLVGQGTDEQYF.